One sample yielded the 13 T cell receptor beta chains listed below, sequenced in a study of monozygotic twins with inflammatory bowel disease. TCRdb re-called the 5' RACE reads and gives one entry per CDR3 protein, without DNA. The table lists over 350,000 distinct CDR3 sequences. The sequenced sample was blood. These TCRs come from a human donor with ulcerative colitis or Crohn's disease, or a healthy co-twin of an affected twin (not recorded which).

CDR3 in amino acids: CATSRALYEQYF. This chain joins TRBV24-1 and TRBJ2-7; absent DNA, TCRdb's TRBD1 call cannot be checked. The CDR3 runs to 12 residues. Germline V lookup: CDR1 KGHDR, CDR2 SFDVKD.

The J gene is TRBJ1-1, the V gene TRBV7-3. The germline V gene has CDR1 SGHTA and CDR2 FQGTGA. The CDR3 length is 16 residues. CDR3 sequence reads: CASSLNSRQSNTEAFF.

The chain couples TRBV11-2 to TRBJ2-1; the TCRdb D gene call, TRBD2, has no DNA to confirm it. CDR1 SGHAT and CDR2 FQNNGV come from the germline V gene. This CDR3 is built from 20 residues. The chain's CDR3 is CASSKTPGRGGIVSFNEQFF.

The chain joins TRBV7-9 to TRBJ2-1; TCRdb's D gene call, TRBD1, goes unchecked for lack of DNA. The CDR3 has 15 residues. The germline gives CDR1 SEHNR, CDR2 FQNEAQ (reference sequence). CDR3 in amino acids: CASSVRGTGRDEQFF.

This chain connects TRBV29-1 to TRBJ2-5; TCRdb names TRBD1, which stays unverified in the absence of DNA. This CDR3 region has 12 residues. Germline V gene sequence: CDR1 SQVTM, CDR2 ANQGSEA. The CDR3 is CSVEVRGETQYF.

J is TRBJ1-2 and V is TRBV12-3 or TRBV12-4. The CDR3 sequence is 15 residues long. The CDR3 sequence is CASSLAGGEYDGYTF.

The rearrangement uses TRBV5-1 and TRBJ2-2; TCRdb designates TRBD1, a call that cannot be tested without DNA. The CDR3 has 15 amino acids. Germline-derived CDR1 and CDR2 are SGHRS and YFSETQ. The CDR3 region is CASSFTGGLTGELFF.

V usage is TRBV20-1 and J usage is TRBJ2-5; TCRdb returns TRBD1, unconfirmable since there is no DNA. The CDR3 runs 15 residues. The V gene's germline CDR1 is DFQATT and CDR2 SNEGSKA (reference sequence). The CDR3 here is CSARGGWGRGETQYF.

This chain connects TRBV7-9 to TRBJ2-7; no DNA is available, so the TRBD1 call from TCRdb remains unchecked. CDR3 length equals 14 residues. From germline, CDR1 is SEHNR and CDR2 FQNEAQ (reference sequence). The CDR3 spells CASSFGRGADEQYF. Using reference TRBV7-9 and TRBJ2-7 for the parts outside the CDR3, the full variable domain is DTGVSQNPRHKITKRGQNVTFRCDPISEHNRLYWYRQTLGQGPEFLTYFQNEAQLEKSRLLSDRFSAERPKGSFSTLEIQRTEQGDSAMYLCASSFGRGADEQYFGPGTRLTVT.

V usage is TRBV20-1 and J usage is TRBJ1-2; TCRdb picks TRBD1, but there is no DNA to check that call. Germline V gene lookup returns CDR1 DFQATT and CDR2 SNEGSKA (reference sequence). CDR3 length: 15 amino acids. The CDR3 is CSAGLRDRGYSGYTF.

The V gene is TRBV20-1, the J gene TRBJ1-5. Germline CDR1 is DFQATT and CDR2 is SNEGSKA (reference sequence). This CDR3 region has 14 residues. The CDR3 loop reads CSARNAGSNQPQHF.

The J gene is TRBJ2-2, the V gene TRBV5-1; TCRdb reports TRBD1, a call that lacks DNA to check it against. There are 15 residues in the CDR3. Per germline, CDR1 SGHRS and CDR2 YFSETQ. The CDR3 region is CASSLEGPHTGELFF.

The J gene is TRBJ2-3, the V gene TRBV5-1; TCRdb reports TRBD2, a call that lacks DNA to check it against. CDR3 length equals 16 residues. Germline V gives CDR1 SGHRS, CDR2 YFSETQ. This CDR3 reads CASQARASGVTDTQYF.